One sample yielded the 32 T cell receptor beta chains listed below, sequenced in a study of T-cell memory formation after mild COVID-19. TCRdb itself ran the 5' RACE reads through MiXCR, one entry per CDR3 protein. The sample records 120,000 to 150,000 distinct CDR3 sequences, roughly 6.2% being singletons. The sample consisted of PBMCs or a T cell subset sorted from them (not recorded which). These receptors all come from an adult woman who had mild COVID-19 (a few samples of this study predate the infection). Cell type and time point are not known.

There are many counts of this clonotype. The chain is built from TRBV29-1 and TRBJ2-1; weak D call: TRBD2 (6 bases). The V gene lost 5 bases and the J gene lost 1 base, with 12 bases spanning the gap. The CDR3 has 14 residues. The germline V gene encodes CDR1 SQVTM and CDR2 ANQGSEA. This CDR3 is CSVLIGGSYNEQFF. CDR3 coding DNA: TGCAGCGTTCTGATTGGGGGGTCCTACAATGAGCAGTTCTTC.

This clonotype showed up many times. The V call is TRBV29-1, the J call TRBJ2-5; 10 nucleotides line up with TRBD2. The V and J ends lost 7 bases and 5 bases, in that order; junction bases with no gene match: 10. Germline V CDR1 and CDR2: SQVTM, ANQGSEA. The CDR3 is 14 amino acids. In DNA, the CDR3 is TGCAGCGCTGCTAGCGGGGGACCTGGTGAGACCCAGTACTTC. This encodes CSAASGGPGETQYF.

Many counts were recorded for this clonotype. The chain employs TRBV4-2 and TRBJ1-6, with D unclear. This CDR3 region has 16 residues. Trimming stripped 0 bases from V and 7 bases from J, with 13 bases between. Germline values: CDR1 LGHNA, CDR2 YNFKEQ. CDR3: CASSQDRPPKNSPLHF. CDR3 nucleotides: TGTGCCAGCAGCCAAGATAGACCTCCAAAGAATTCACCCCTCCACTTT.

This clonotype was seen more than once but under ten times. V usage is TRBV6-5 and J usage is TRBJ1-2; D might be TRBD1 (6 bases). V gave up 8 bases and J gave up 2 bases, with 18 bases separating them. Germline CDR1 is MNHEY and CDR2 is SVGAGI. CDR3 length equals 15 residues. CDR3 in amino acids: CASLEQGRGNYGYTF. The CDR3 nucleotides read TGTGCCAGCCTTGAACAGGGTAGAGGCAACTATGGCTACACCTTC.

V usage is TRBV15 and J usage is TRBJ2-2, with D possibly being TRBD1 (6 bases). Trimming shortened V by 6 bases and J by 7 bases, and 18 bases separated the two germline ends. CDR1 is LNHNV and CDR2 is YYDKDF in the germline V gene (reference sequence). The CDR3 has 15 residues. CDR3 protein: CATSSGQGTVGELFF. CDR3 DNA sequence: TGTGCCACCAGTTCGGGGCAGGGGACGGTCGGGGAGCTGTTTTTT.

This clonotype was seen repeatedly, ten times or more. This chain uses TRBV5-1 with TRBJ2-5, with D hard to call. V was clipped by 6 bases and J by 0 bases, with 3 bases between them. Germline CDR1 SGHRS, CDR2 YFSETQ. There are 11 residues in the CDR3. CDR3 sequence (DNA): TGCGCCAGCACCCACCAAGAGACCCAGTACTTC. As protein: CASTHQETQYF.

In this sample, this clonotype turned up many times. The chain is built from TRBV12-3 or TRBV12-4 and TRBJ1-2; D remains unclear. CDR3 length: 12 amino acids. Trimming shortened V by 7 bases and J by 2 bases, and 8 bases separated the two germline ends. CDR3 sequence (DNA): TGTGCCAGCAAGGAGGAAAACTATGGCTACACCTTC. Translation gives CASKEENYGYTF.

This clonotype was observed a handful of times. The chain joins TRBV3-1 to TRBJ1-1; D is unclear. V lost 0 bases to trimming and J lost 0 bases, with 8 bases between them. CDR1 is LGHDT, CDR2 YNNKEL, per germline (reference sequence). The CDR3 loop spans 15 amino acids. The CDR3 bases are TGTGCCAGCAGCCAAGAACGGATTATGAACACTGAAGCTTTCTTT. It codes for CASSQERIMNTEAFF.

This clonotype was observed at least ten times. The chain recombines TRBV5-1 with TRBJ2-1; tentatively, D is TRBD1 or TRBD2 (5 bases each). From germline, CDR1 is SGHRS and CDR2 YFSETQ. Trimming shortened V by 2 bases and J by 5 bases, and 11 bases separated the two germline ends. The CDR3 is 14 amino acids. CDR3 nucleotide sequence: TGCGCCAGCAGCTTTCGGGGCGACCACAATGAGCAGTTCTTC. Its translation is CASSFRGDHNEQFF. The variable domain in full, with the rest retrieved from reference TRBV5-1 and TRBJ2-1, is KAGVTQTPRYLIKTRGQQVTLSCSPISGHRSVSWYQQTPGQGLQFLFEYFSETQRNKGNFPGRFSGRQFSNSRSEMNVSTLELGDSALYLCASSFRGDHNEQFFGPGTRLTVL.

The CDR3 reads CASSLRSSVPYNEQFF. The CDR3 DNA reads as TGTGCCAGCAGCCTGAGGTCTTCCGTCCCCTACAATGAGCAGTTCTTC. This chain joins TRBV7-3 and TRBJ2-1, with D unresolved. This CDR3 is built from 16 residues. The germline CDR1 and CDR2 sequences are SGHTA and FQGTGA. Trimming cost V 5 bases and J 2 bases, with 16 bases left between them.

This clonotype was counted many times. This chain uses TRBV12-3 or TRBV12-4 with TRBJ2-5, with 7 bases fitting TRBD2. The trim removed 4 bases at V and 0 bases at J, leaving 5 bases unmatched. This CDR3 has 15 amino acids. CDR3 DNA sequence: TGTGCCAGCAGTTGGTCGGGGGGAAACCAAGAGACCCAGTACTTC. Amino acids: CASSWSGGNQETQYF.

This clonotype was seen ten or more times. This chain connects TRBV5-1 to TRBJ2-2, with D possibly TRBD2 on 6 matching bases. The CDR3 is 17 amino acids. V lost 4 bases to trimming and J lost 8 bases, with 24 bases between them. Germline lookup yields CDR1 SGHRS and CDR2 YFSETQ. CDR3 DNA: TGCGCCAGCAGCCTCCACGGCGATAGCGGCGGACCAGGGGAGCTGTTTTTT. This translates into CASSLHGDSGGPGELFF.

In its sample, this clonotype was seen many times. This chain connects TRBV5-1 to TRBJ1-2; possible D gene TRBD1, 5 bases. The length of the CDR3 is 15 residues. Germline CDR1 SGHRS, CDR2 YFSETQ. Trimming pared 2 bases from V and 2 bases from J, leaving 13 bases between. The CDR3, as DNA: TGCGCCAGCAGCTTTCTCCGGGACCCAAACTATGGCTACACCTTC. Protein: CASSFLRDPNYGYTF.

V and J are TRBV4-1 and TRBJ1-4; D is perhaps TRBD1 (6 bases). The V and J ends lost 1 base and 8 bases respectively, with 14 bases between them. Germline CDR1 is MGHRA and CDR2 is YSYEKL. The CDR3 runs to 15 residues. The CDR3 DNA reads TGCGCCAGCAGCCAAGTCGGGGGCGCGAGAGAAAAACTGTTTTTT. This encodes CASSQVGGAREKLFF.

The J gene is TRBJ1-4, the V gene TRBV4-2; no firm D call. Germline V CDR1 and CDR2: LGHNA, YNFKEQ. There are 15 residues in the CDR3. Trimming cost V 4 bases and J 3 bases, with 12 bases left between them. In nucleotides, the CDR3 is TGTGCCAGCAGCCGAGAGCCGGGAGCTAATGAAAAACTGTTTTTT. Its protein product is CASSREPGANEKLFF.

The rearrangement uses TRBV4-3 and TRBJ1-2; 7 bases fit TRBD1. The CDR3 extends over 15 amino acids. Germline CDR1 is LGHNA and CDR2 is YSLEER. V trimming: 0 bases; J trimming: 4 bases; junction bases outside the gene matches: 5. Written as DNA, the CDR3 is TGCGCCAGCAGCCAAGAAACAGGGGTACCCTATGGCTACACCTTC. Protein product: CASSQETGVPYGYTF.

This clonotype was seen repeatedly, ten times or more. The chain links TRBV3-1 to TRBJ1-1; D remains ambiguous. Trimming removed 1 base from V and 2 bases from J, with 14 bases in between. Germline V CDR1 and CDR2: LGHDT, YNNKEL (reference sequence). The length of the CDR3 is 16 residues. Here the CDR3 reads CASSQGGSFINTEAFF. The DNA for the CDR3 is TGTGCCAGCAGCCAAGGAGGGAGTTTCATAAACACTGAAGCTTTCTTT.

The chain joins TRBV19 to TRBJ2-7; D is unclear. Germline-derived CDR1 and CDR2 are LNHDA and SQIVND (reference sequence). The CDR3 runs to 13 residues. V dropped 3 bases and J dropped 6 bases, with 12 bases sitting between them. CDR3 residues: CASSIVGIGEQYF. CDR3 sequence (DNA): TGTGCCAGTAGTATCGTAGGAATCGGCGAGCAGTACTTC.

On this clonotype itself: A clone one base away is much larger, so this may be a read error. No conserved phenylalanine or tryptophan ends this CDR3, so it is likely a read error. V usage is TRBV12-3 or TRBV12-4 and J usage is TRBJ2-1; D not resolved. The ends were cut back, 8 bases at V and 2 bases at J, with 13 bases in the middle. This CDR3 is 14 amino acids long. CDR3 amino acids: CASALAVPYNEQFY. The CDR3 coding sequence is TGTGCCAGCGCCCTGGCGGTCCCCTACAATGAGCAGTTCTAC.

This clonotype turned up a few times. V usage is TRBV4-1 and J usage is TRBJ2-5; D call uncertain. CDR3 size: 16 residues. Germline-derived CDR1 and CDR2 are MGHRA and YSYEKL. V shed 1 base and J shed 0 bases, with 12 bases lying between them. The CDR3 loop reads CASSQVVPPYQETQYF. The CDR3, as DNA: TGCGCCAGCAGCCAAGTAGTGCCCCCTTACCAAGAGACCCAGTACTTC.

This clonotype has more than one count but fewer than ten. The chain recombines TRBV5-1 with TRBJ2-7; tentative D call: TRBD2 (6 bases). V gave up 4 bases and J gave up 2 bases, with 10 bases separating them. The CDR3 has 13 amino acids. CDR1 SGHRS and CDR2 YFSETQ come from the germline V gene. CDR3 nucleotide sequence: TGCGCCAGCAGCCAACCGGGGGCCTACGAGCAGTACTTC. Translation: CASSQPGAYEQYF.

This clonotype appeared a few times. V gene TRBV24-1 combines with J gene TRBJ2-1; 10 bases match TRBD1. The V gene end was trimmed by 2 bases and the J gene end by 2 bases; junction bases not matched to a gene: 5. There are 17 residues in the CDR3. Germline CDR1 reads KGHDR; CDR2 reads SFDVKD. CDR3 sequence reads: CATSDSGTGVTYNEQFF. In nucleotides, the CDR3 is TGTGCCACCAGTGATTCCGGGACAGGGGTTACCTACAATGAGCAGTTCTTC.

The CDR3 DNA sequence: TGTGCCAGCAGCCAAGCTGCGAGCTCTGGAAACACCATATATTTT. As protein: CASSQAASSGNTIYF. The rearrangement uses TRBV3-1 and TRBJ1-3; D unclear. The germline V gene encodes CDR1 LGHDT and CDR2 YNNKEL (reference sequence). The CDR3 is 15 amino acids. V lost 1 base, J lost 0 bases, and 7 bases lay in between.

This clonotype was counted at least ten times. The rearrangement links TRBV25-1 to TRBJ1-2; TRBD1 aligns across 7 bases. The germline CDR1 and CDR2 sequences are MGHDK and SYGVNS. The CDR3 runs 15 residues. The trim removed 2 bases at V and 1 base at J, leaving 4 bases unmatched. This CDR3 reads CASSEVGTVNYGYTF. CDR3 DNA: TGTGCCAGCAGTGAAGTTGGGACAGTTAACTATGGCTACACCTTC.

V and J are TRBV6-2 or TRBV6-3 and TRBJ2-4; the D gene is possibly TRBD1 (5 bases). V lost 7 bases and J lost 3, with 7 bases in between. Germline V gene lookup returns CDR1 MNHEY and CDR2 SVGEGT. This CDR3 has 12 amino acids. In DNA form, the CDR3 reads TGTGCCAGCACCGACAGCAAAAACATTCAGTACTTC. This encodes CASTDSKNIQYF.

A few counts support this clonotype. The V call is TRBV5-1, the J call TRBJ2-1; a weak D match, TRBD1 (5 bases). The CDR3 contains 13 residues. V gave up 5 bases and J gave up 12 bases, with 18 bases separating them. CDR1 and CDR2 from the germline V gene are SGHRS and YFSETQ. In nucleotides, the CDR3 is TGCGCCAGCAGAGATACAGCTAGGGGCGCGCAGTTCTTC. Translating gives CASRDTARGAQFF. Combining the CDR3 with reference TRBV5-1 and TRBJ2-1 gives the whole variable domain KAGVTQTPRYLIKTRGQQVTLSCSPISGHRSVSWYQQTPGQGLQFLFEYFSETQRNKGNFPGRFSGRQFSNSRSEMNVSTLELGDSALYLCASRDTARGAQFFGPGTRLTVL.

This clonotype showed up many times. This chain links TRBV11-2 with TRBJ2-1; D is perhaps TRBD2 (5 bases). This CDR3 has 19 amino acids. Looked up from germline, CDR1 is SGHAT and CDR2 is FQNNGV. V lost 4 bases and J lost 1, with 23 bases in between. CDR3 sequence reads: CASSSRGGRTFRSYNEQFF. CDR3 in DNA: TGTGCCAGCAGCTCCCGGGGTGGGAGAACCTTTCGGTCCTACAATGAGCAGTTCTTC.

This chain connects TRBV7-9 to TRBJ2-1; perhaps D is TRBD1 or TRBD2 (6 bases each). This CDR3 contains 14 residues. From germline, CDR1 is SEHNR and CDR2 FQNEAQ (reference sequence). Trimming took 0 bases from V and 8 from J, leaving 11 bases between them. The CDR3 spells CASSLARGADEQFF. DNA for the CDR3: TGTGCCAGCAGCTTAGCAAGGGGGGCGGATGAGCAGTTCTTC.

The chain employs TRBV7-2 and TRBJ2-3; TRBD1 is a possible D gene (7 bases). The V gene lost 2 bases and the J gene lost 4 bases, with 19 bases spanning the gap. The germline V gene has CDR1 SGHTA and CDR2 FQGNSA. The CDR3 is 17 amino acids. This CDR3 is CASSLRRGTEAADTQYF. CDR3 DNA: TGTGCCAGCAGCTTAAGGAGGGGGACAGAAGCGGCAGATACGCAGTATTTT.

V gene TRBV5-4 combines with J gene TRBJ2-5; 8 bases fit TRBD2. Germline assignment: CDR1 SGHNT and CDR2 YYREEE (reference sequence). V shed 4 bases and J 0 bases; nucleotides not matched to a gene: 8. The CDR3 loop spans 16 amino acids. DNA of the CDR3: TGTGCCAGCAGCGGCGGCTTAGCGGGGAACCAAGAGACCCAGTACTTC. This encodes CASSGGLAGNQETQYF.

The rearrangement uses TRBV12-3 or TRBV12-4 and TRBJ2-7, with 8 nucleotides matching TRBD1. This CDR3 has 13 residues. The ends lost 6 bases at V and 2 bases at J; junction bases unmatched: 3. The CDR3 sequence is CASRGQGAYEQYF. For the CDR3, the DNA is TGTGCCAGCAGAGGACAGGGAGCCTACGAGCAGTACTTC.

For this clonotype: A read error may account for a junction end that differs from germline. The V gene is TRBV12-3 or TRBV12-4, the J gene TRBJ1-5; 9 bases match TRBD1. The CDR3 consists of 14 residues. DNA for the CDR3: TGTGCCAGCACTTTACGGGACAGGGATCAGCCCCAGCATTTT. Its translation is CASTLRDRDQPQHF.